This is a list of T cell receptor beta chains from one sample in a study of blood T cells in healthy people across ages. One entry per CDR3 protein results from TCRdb running MiXCR on the 5' RACE reads. This table has roughly 550,000 distinct CDR3 sequences, more than 20% appearing once. The same sample was also used in a study of T cells of mothers and their children.

Sample: blood. All receptors come from a boy between 10 and 17 years old in good health. The CDR3 runs from the conserved cysteine through the conserved F or W. Each record gives: clone size, V gene, CDR3 protein. The size entry is marked missing in some rows and otherwise reads once, few, many or a size class.

>many|TRBV29-1
CSGSGLSSYNEQFF
>once|TRBV27
CASSHRVLKTQYF
>few|TRBV27
CASSLSGDNQPQHF
>-|TRBV12-5
CASGFQGSRAFF
>-|TRBV10-3
CAISEGLVGWVEFF
>-|TRBV7-2
CASSPTDSAHEQYF
>-|TRBV11-2
CASSWNRGFTDTQYF
>-|TRBV9
CASSVDGADPQYF
>few|TRBV28
CASSSPSPWTSGKGTDTQYF
>-|TRBV27
CASRERGAYYNEQFF
>-|TRBV4-1
CASSQDYGGAAYEQYF
>many|TRBV9
CASSRGAGTDTQYF
>few|TRBV7-3
CASSPYGGEQFF
>-|TRBV15
CATSPWGGAGNEQFF
>few|TRBV2
CASSEFTGNNEQFF
>-|TRBV20-1
CSARGLRYEQYF
>many|TRBV5-1
CASFGTFGPQETQYF
>-|TRBV7-8
CASKQGRGPYEQYF
>-|TRBV20-1
CSDSGGGYEQYF
>-|TRBV11-2
CASSPQVGRGGYTF
>-|TRBV12-3/TRBV12-4
CASSFNSLDEQYF
>-|TRBV2
CASNGQGGGNIQYF
>-|TRBV7-9
CASSFVPYEQYF